These 15 T cell receptor beta chains were sequenced from one sample in a study of cytomegalovirus exposure and HLA in healthy donors. PCR employed 60 Vbeta and 13 Jbeta primers. Method: immunoSEQ multiplex PCR; TCRdb's copy keeps in-frame clones and lacks some. This sample yields roughly 230,000 clones, of which about 93% are seen a single time; roughly 1.5% belongs to the top ten. The specimen sequenced was PBMCs. These receptor sequences come from a girl aged 2 to 10 in good health and CMV-seronegative.

This sequence joins TRBV14 and TRBJ1-4, with a weak D call TRBD1 (5 bases). V lost 0 bases and J lost 6, with 11 bases in between. The CDR3 spans 15 residues. Germline V gene lookup returns CDR1 SGHDN and CDR2 FVKESK. DNA of the CDR3: TGTGCCAGCAGCCAAGAAACAGGAGATTATGAAAAACTGTTTTTT. Its protein product is CASSQETGDYEKLFF.

The chain combines TRBV7-9 with TRBJ2-7, with D possibly TRBD1 on 8 matching bases. The length of the CDR3 is 13 residues. V was trimmed by 8 bases and J by 7 bases, leaving 18 bases between them. CDR1 and CDR2 (germline): SEHNR, FQNEAQ (reference sequence). The CDR3 reads CASGGAGGWEQYF. The CDR3 DNA sequence: TGTGCCAGCGGGGGGGCAGGGGGCTGGGAGCAGTACTTC.

This clone was counted once. V is TRBV9 and J is TRBJ2-7; D possibly corresponds to TRBD1 (6 bases). The CDR3 runs to 15 residues. V was pared by 1 base and J by 3 bases, with 14 bases between. The V gene's germline CDR1 is SGDLS and CDR2 YYNGEE. CDR3 sequence reads: CASSVRPDSNYEQYF. CDR3 DNA: TGTGCCAGCAGCGTACGCCCGGACAGCAACTACGAGCAGTACTTC.

The chain links TRBV2 to TRBJ2-7; possible D gene TRBD1, 6 bases. V gave up 7 bases and J gave up 2 bases, with 12 bases separating them. The CDR3 sequence is 13 residues long. Germline V gene data show CDR1 as SNHLY and CDR2 as FYNNEI. Written as DNA, the CDR3 is TGTGCCAGCAAGGGGGTAGCCCCCTACGAGCAGTACTTC. Residues: CASKGVAPYEQYF.

This chain joins TRBV6-1 and TRBJ1-1; maybe TRBD1 (5 bases). The CDR3 is made up of 11 amino acids. V lost 7 bases and J 5 bases, leaving 8 bases between the germline ends. Germline CDR1 MNHNS, CDR2 SASEGT. The DNA for the CDR3 is TGTGCCAGCATGGAGGGGACTGAAGCTTTCTTT. Protein sequence: CASMEGTEAFF.

The J gene is TRBJ1-5, the V gene TRBV7-9; D is perhaps TRBD1 (5 bases). Deletions cut 5 bases from V and 5 bases from J, with 10 bases between. CDR3 length: 13 residues. CDR1 is SEHNR and CDR2 is FQNEAQ in the germline V gene (reference sequence). The CDR3 loop reads CASSPGGDQPQHF. In nucleotides, the CDR3 is TGTGCCAGCAGCCCTGGGGGGGATCAGCCCCAGCATTTT.

The chain has TRBV7-2 and TRBJ2-3, with 10 nucleotides matching TRBD1. Germline V CDR1 and CDR2: SGHTA, FQGNSA. The CDR3 contains 16 residues. The J segment lost 1 base and the V segment lost 2 bases, leaving 3 bases of the junction unmatched. In DNA, the CDR3 is TGTGCCAGCAGCTTAAAAGGGACAGGGGGCACAGATACGCAGTATTTT. It is translated as CASSLKGTGGTDTQYF. The variable domain in full, with the rest retrieved from reference TRBV7-2 and TRBJ2-3, is GAGVSQSPSNKVTEKGKDVELRCDPISGHTALYWYRQSLGQGLEFLIYFQGNSAPDKSGLPSDRFSAERTGGSVSTLTIQRTQQEDSAVYLCASSLKGTGGTDTQYFGPGTRLTVL.

This chain joins TRBV7-8 and TRBJ2-4, with D maybe TRBD2 (6 bases). The CDR3 totals 16 residues. From germline, CDR1 is SGHVS and CDR2 FQNEAQ. V gave up 3 bases and J gave up 0 bases, with 12 bases separating them. This CDR3 is CASSFGGGKAKNIQYF. For the CDR3, the DNA is TGTGCCAGCAGCTTCGGTGGGGGGAAAGCCAAAAACATTCAGTACTTC.

This sequence joins TRBV29-1 and TRBJ2-7, with 8 bases matching TRBD1. CDR3 length: 12 residues. Unmatched junction bases numbered 4, after V lost 6 bases and J lost 3 bases. The germline gives CDR1 SQVTM, CDR2 ANQGSEA. As DNA, the CDR3 is TGCAGCGTCACCGGGACAGGCTACGAGCAGTACTTC. Its translation: CSVTGTGYEQYF.

V gene TRBV19 combines with J gene TRBJ1-1, with TRBD1 matching over 7 bases. Germline V gives CDR1 LNHDA, CDR2 SQIVND (reference sequence). The CDR3 sequence is 16 residues long. V lost 3 bases and J lost 2; bases outside the gene matches: 9. The CDR3 DNA sequence: TGTGCCAGTAGTATGTGGGGGACAGTCACCAACACTGAAGCTTTCTTT. This translates into CASSMWGTVTNTEAFF.

The CDR3 bases are TGTGCCAGCAGCTTCCTAGCGGGGGACACCGGGGAGCTGTTTTTT. This gives the protein CASSFLAGDTGELFF. This chain connects TRBV7-7 to TRBJ2-2, with 10 bases lining up with TRBD2. This CDR3 has 15 residues. From germline, CDR1 is SSHAT and CDR2 FNYEAQ (reference sequence). V gave up 3 bases and J gave up 3 bases; unmatched junction bases: 1.

V is TRBV5-4 and J is TRBJ2-1; a weak D match, TRBD1 (6 bases). V was pared by 0 bases and J by 1 base, with 11 bases between. The CDR3 loop spans 16 amino acids. Germline CDR1 SGHNT, CDR2 YYREEE (reference sequence). In nucleotides, the CDR3 is TGTGCCAGCAGCTTGGCCGTCCAGGGGTCCTACAATGAGCAGTTCTTC. It specifies CASSLAVQGSYNEQFF.

This chain connects TRBV7-6 to TRBJ1-4, with D hard to call. Trimming removed 8 bases from V and 8 bases from J, with 9 bases in between. The CDR3 loop spans 11 amino acids. The germline gives CDR1 SGHVS, CDR2 FNYEAQ. The DNA of the CDR3 is TGTGCCAGCGGGCTAAACGAAAAACTGTTTTTT. Translating gives CASGLNEKLFF.

The genes are TRBV15 and TRBJ1-2; D is perhaps TRBD1 (5 bases). Trimming stripped 0 bases from V and 4 bases from J, with 6 bases between. CDR1 is LNHNV and CDR2 is YYDKDF in the germline V gene (reference sequence). The CDR3 runs to 13 residues. The CDR3 DNA follows: TGTGCCACCAGCAGAGAACAGGCCTATGGCTACACCTTC. Its translation is CATSREQAYGYTF.

The rearrangement links TRBV6-5 to TRBJ1-1; the D is unclear. This CDR3 has 11 residues. Deletions cut 7 bases from V and 1 base from J, with 4 bases between. Germline CDR1 is MNHEY and CDR2 is SVGAGI. The CDR3 DNA is TGTGCCAGCAATAGGAACACTGAAGCTTTCTTT. This codes for CASNRNTEAFF.